Listed here are 13 T cell receptor beta chains from one sample, sequenced in a study of cytomegalovirus exposure and HLA in healthy donors. PCR amplification relied on 60 Vbeta primers (plus 13 Jbeta primers). Profiled with immunoSEQ multiplex PCR; TCRdb holds only in-frame clones, not every one. This table has 150,000 to 200,000 clones, 77% appearing once. Specimen: PBMCs. All receptors derive from a woman aged 40 to 50 in good health and CMV-seropositive.

The chain has TRBV19 and TRBJ2-7; TRBD2 is a possible D gene (6 bases). Germline CDR1 LNHDA, CDR2 SQIVND (reference sequence). This CDR3 contains 16 residues. Trimming left V 1 base short and J 0 bases short, with 13 bases between. DNA for the CDR3: TGTGCCAGTAGTATAGGCGGGACTCTAAGCTCCTACGAGCAGTACTTC. It yields the protein CASSIGGTLSSYEQYF.

V and J are TRBV4-1 and TRBJ2-3, with a weak D call TRBD2 (5 bases). Germline values: CDR1 MGHRA, CDR2 YSYEKL. Deletions cut 8 bases from V and 0 bases from J, with 15 bases between. CDR3 length equals 15 residues. CDR3 amino acids: CASSLRGISTDTQYF. CDR3 coding DNA: TGCGCCAGCTCCCTCCGGGGAATCAGCACAGATACGCAGTATTTT.

J is TRBJ1-5 and V is TRBV10-1; TRBD1 might be the D (6 bases). CDR1 and CDR2 from the germline V gene are WNHNN and SYGVQD (reference sequence). Trimming took off 6 bases at V and 5 bases at J, with 14 bases between the two ends. CDR3 length equals 14 residues. The CDR3 is CASSTGTPDQPQHF. For the CDR3, the DNA is TGCGCCAGCAGCACCGGGACACCCGATCAGCCCCAGCATTTT.

J is TRBJ1-1 and V is TRBV15, with TRBD1 as a possible D gene (5 bases). The CDR3 is 15 amino acids. Looked up from germline, CDR1 is LNHNV and CDR2 is YYDKDF (reference sequence). The ends were cut back, 2 bases at V and 6 bases at J, with 16 bases in the middle. In DNA, the CDR3 is TGTGCCACCAGCAGATCGCAGGGTCTGGTGTCTGAAGCTTTCTTT. It yields the protein CATSRSQGLVSEAFF.

The chain recombines TRBV19 with TRBJ2-7; the match to TRBD1 covers 10 bases. Unmatched junction bases numbered 7, after V lost 6 bases and J lost 5 bases. In germline, CDR1 is LNHDA, CDR2 SQIVND (reference sequence). This CDR3 contains 14 residues. The CDR3: CASRPTGGLNEQYF. CDR3 DNA: TGTGCCAGTAGACCGACAGGGGGCCTAAACGAGCAGTACTTC.

V is TRBV2 and J is TRBJ1-2; tentative D call: TRBD1 (6 bases). In germline, CDR1 is SNHLY, CDR2 FYNNEI. The CDR3 loop spans 12 amino acids. This chain's CDR3 is CASSPLGGGYTF. CDR3 in DNA: TGTGCGAGCTCGCCCCTAGGGGGAGGCTACACCTTC.

The rearrangement uses TRBV27 and TRBJ1-5; 7 bases are shared with TRBD1. The CDR3 covers 15 residues. Germline V lookup: CDR1 MNHEY, CDR2 SMNVEV (reference sequence). Losses at the gene ends were 6 bases for V and 3 bases for J; bases not matched to a gene: 8. CDR3 nucleotides: TGTGCCAGCAGACCCGGGACAGCGAACAATCAGCCCCAGCATTTT. This encodes CASRPGTANNQPQHF.

V and J are TRBV30 and TRBJ2-4; maybe TRBD1 (6 bases). This CDR3 region has 14 residues. Trimming cost V 1 base and J 6 bases, with 13 bases left between them. Germline V CDR1 and CDR2: GTSNPN, SVGIG (reference sequence). The CDR3 coding sequence is TGTGCCTGGAGTGCCTCATGGGGGCGAAACATTCAGTACTTC. It yields the protein CAWSASWGRNIQYF.

This clone was seen more than once but under ten times. The rearrangement joins TRBV4-3 to TRBJ2-3; 9 bases are a match to TRBD1. The V gene's germline CDR1 is LGHNA and CDR2 YSLEER. The CDR3 consists of 15 residues. Trimming removed 4 bases from V and 0 bases from J; junction bases left unmatched: 2. The CDR3 coding sequence is TGCGCCAGCAGCCGGGGGACAGGGAGCACAGATACGCAGTATTTT. This sequence encodes CASSRGTGSTDTQYF.

V is TRBV19 and J is TRBJ1-5; 7 nucleotides agree with TRBD1. The V segment lost 5 bases and the J segment 7 bases; nucleotides outside the gene matches: 17. This CDR3 is 17 amino acids long. Germline CDR1 reads LNHDA; CDR2 reads SQIVND (reference sequence). The CDR3: CASSRDSLAFVEQPQHF. In DNA form, the CDR3 reads TGTGCCAGTAGTCGGGACAGTTTAGCCTTTGTGGAACAGCCCCAGCATTTT. Full variable domain (missing parts from reference TRBV19 and TRBJ1-5): DGGITQSPKYLFRKEGQNVTLSCEQNLNHDAMYWYRQDPGQGLRLIYYSQIVNDFQKGDIAEGYSVSREKKESFPLTVTSAQKNPTAFYLCASSRDSLAFVEQPQHFGDGTRLSIL.

The chain employs TRBV21-1 and TRBJ2-3; TRBD1 is the table's D call and was not checked against the DNA. TRBV21-1 is a recognized pseudogene. This CDR3 is 16 amino acids long. DNA of the CDR3: TGTGCCAGCCCCAGTAGTAGGGGAACAGCCACAGATACGCAGTATTTT. This codes for CASPSSRGTATDTQYF.

The rearrangement links TRBV27 to TRBJ1-5; D gene unclear. CDR1 is MNHEY, CDR2 SMNVEV, per germline (reference sequence). This CDR3 is built from 14 residues. The V and J ends lost 3 bases and 0 bases respectively, with 6 bases between them. As DNA, the CDR3 is TGTGCCAGCAGTTTGTACGGTAGCAATCAGCCCCAGCATTTT. It specifies CASSLYGSNQPQHF.

About this clone: A junction end diverges from the germline sequence, so it may reflect a read error. The chain has TRBV25-1 and TRBJ2-7; 9 nucleotides agree with TRBD2. The CDR3 runs to 12 residues. CDR1 and CDR2 (germline): MGHDK, SYGVNS. The DNA for the CDR3 is TGTGCCAGCAGTGAGATTCCTAGCGGGGCCCTCTTC. This codes for CASSEIPSGALF.